Here is one T cell receptor beta chain with its context. Generated by immunoSEQ multiplex PCR, the TCRdb table keeps only in-frame clones and is missing some. The repertoire consists of 150,000 to 200,000 clones, with around 87% occurring once and the leading ten covering roughly 2.5%. The data stem from a study of blood T cell repertoires in COVID-19. The clonotype comes from a man aged 35-49 years with active or convalescent COVID-19. Sequencing input: peripheral blood.

The CDR3 reads CASSQGPSGYGYTF. The CDR3 DNA is TGTGCCAGCAGCCAGGGGCCCTCTGGCTATGGCTACACCTTC. This chain joins TRBV3-1 (or the pseudogene TRBV3-2) and TRBJ1-2, with a weak D call TRBD1 (5 bases). V was trimmed by 3 bases and J by 4 bases, leaving 12 bases between them. The CDR3 sequence is 14 residues long. Looked up from germline, CDR1 is LGHDT and CDR2 is YNNKEL (reference sequence).